The sequence of this T cell receptor (beta chain) was determined in a study of blood T cell repertoires in COVID-19. This table comes from immunoSEQ multiplex PCR, and its TCRdb copy is limited to in-frame clones, with some not included. The sample shows a few hundred thousand clones, around 87% of them seen only once. CDR3 length: 15 residues. The V gene's germline CDR1 is SGDLS and CDR2 YYNGEE. Trimming shortened V by 0 bases and J by 5 bases, and 12 bases separated the two germline ends. The sample comprised peripheral blood. This chain uses TRBV9 with TRBJ2-1, with a possible D match to TRBD2 (5 bases). The sequence was collected from a woman between 50 and 59 years old who had recovered from COVID-19. The CDR3: CASSVAVDSDNEQFF. The CDR3 nucleotides are TGTGCCAGCAGCGTAGCAGTTGATAGCGACAATGAGCAGTTCTTC.